These 10 T cell receptor beta chains were sequenced from one sample in a study of cytomegalovirus exposure and HLA in healthy donors. The PCR made use of 60 Vbeta and 13 Jbeta primers. Here immunoSEQ multiplex PCR was the method, and the copy in TCRdb shows in-frame clones only, minus some. The sample contains 100,000 to 150,000 clones, around 68% of which appear only once. The sample consisted of PBMCs. The receptors originated from a man aged 35 to 55 in good health and CMV-seropositive.

CDR3 loop: CASTAGAGNEQFF. In nucleotides, the CDR3 is TGTGCCAGCACAGCGGGAGCGGGGAATGAGCAGTTCTTC. The V gene is TRBV21-1, the J gene TRBJ2-1; the DNA was not compared with TRBD2, the D call given in the table. TRBV21-1 is reported as a pseudogene. The CDR3 runs to 13 residues.

The gene calls are TRBV4-2 and TRBJ2-5; D remains unclear. Looked up from germline, CDR1 is LGHNA and CDR2 is YNFKEQ. The CDR3 is 14 amino acids. Trimming removed 3 bases from V and 2 bases from J, with 10 bases in between. The CDR3 spells CASSQNTGQETQYF. For the CDR3, the DNA is TGTGCCAGCAGCCAGAATACTGGTCAAGAGACCCAGTACTTC.

J is TRBJ1-2 and V is TRBV2; no clear D. The CDR3 sequence is 11 residues long. With 7 bases removed from V and 5 bases from J, the gap between germline ends came to 8 bases. Germline V gene lookup returns CDR1 SNHLY and CDR2 FYNNEI. In nucleotides, the CDR3 is TGTGCCAGCACAGCGGATTATGGCTACACCTTC. Protein sequence: CASTADYGYTF.

This chain links TRBV7-6 with TRBJ2-3, with D possibly matching TRBD2 (5 bases). The germline CDR1 and CDR2 sequences are SGHVS and FNYEAQ. Trimming cost V 1 base and J 6 bases, with 8 bases left between them. The CDR3 covers 13 residues. CDR3: CASSLDPGDTQYF. The DNA of the CDR3 is TGTGCCAGCAGCTTAGATCCGGGGGATACGCAGTATTTT.

This chain connects TRBV5-4 to TRBJ1-6, with unresolved D. Germline loops: CDR1 SGHNT, CDR2 YYREEE (reference sequence). The CDR3 is 14 amino acids. Trimming stripped 5 bases from V and 1 base from J, with 7 bases between. CDR3 amino acids: CASRAGSYNSPLHF. CDR3 DNA sequence: TGTGCCAGCAGGGCGGGGTCCTATAATTCACCCCTCCACTTT.

The chain couples TRBV30 to TRBJ2-6, with D unclear. Germline V gene data show CDR1 as GTSNPN and CDR2 as SVGIG (reference sequence). Trimming took 0 bases from V and 1 from J, leaving 4 bases between them. CDR3 length: 14 residues. The CDR3 reads CAWSVTSGANVLTF. CDR3 nucleotide sequence: TGTGCCTGGAGTGTAACTTCTGGGGCCAACGTCCTGACTTTC.

The rearrangement links TRBV18 to TRBJ1-1; D uncertain. V was clipped by 2 bases and J by 4 bases, with 8 bases between them. Germline CDR1 is KGHSH and CDR2 is LQKENI. The CDR3 is 13 residues long. CDR3 DNA: TGTGCCAGCTCACCAAGAGGGTTCACTGAAGCTTTCTTT. This sequence encodes CASSPRGFTEAFF.

This clone was observed a few times. CDR3 coding DNA: TGTGCTAGTGGTTTAGCCTGGGGGGAAGAAAAACTGTTTTTT. Translation gives CASGLAWGEEKLFF. This chain links TRBV12-5 with TRBJ1-4; a possible D gene is TRBD1 (5 bases). The CDR3 runs to 14 residues. V dropped 3 bases and J dropped 8 bases, with 13 bases sitting between them. From germline, CDR1 is LGHNT and CDR2 FRNRAP. Full variable domain (missing parts from reference TRBV12-5 and TRBJ1-4): DARVTQTPRHKVTEMGQEVTMRCQPILGHNTVFWYRQTMMQGLELLAYFRNRAPLDDSGMPKDRFSAEMPDATLATLKIQPSEPRDSAVYFCASGLAWGEEKLFFGSGTQLSVL.

This chain uses TRBV6-5 with TRBJ2-2; 9 bases match TRBD2. The trim removed 2 bases at V and 5 bases at J, leaving 3 bases unmatched. The CDR3 runs 15 residues. Germline assignment: CDR1 MNHEY and CDR2 SVGAGI. The CDR3 DNA reads as TGTGCCAGCAGTTACAAGAGCGGGAGGACCGGGGAGCTGTTTTTT. Translation: CASSYKSGRTGELFF.

The chain employs TRBV13 and TRBJ1-2, with D uncertain. The CDR3 consists of 15 residues. The V gene lost 3 bases and the J gene lost 8 bases, with 19 bases spanning the gap. Germline CDR1 reads PRHDT; CDR2 reads FYEKMQ (reference sequence). The CDR3 DNA sequence: TGTGCCAGCAGCTTTGGTTCTGAGGGAGTTTTGGGCTACACCTTC. Translating it yields CASSFGSEGVLGYTF.